This TCR beta chain was sequenced for a study of blood T cell repertoires in COVID-19. Study information: Samples came from the United States, Italy and Spain, spanning acute and convalescent COVID-19.

CDR3 length equals 15 residues. Germline CDR1 LNHNV, CDR2 YYDKDF (reference sequence). Unmatched junction bases numbered 6, after V lost 5 bases and J lost 7 bases. Enrolled during active infection, Seattle patients were then followed longitudinally. In the original analysis: Estimated nucleated cell counts came from reference gene primer amplification. Clones were sequenced by immunoSEQ multiplex PCR, and TCRdb holds only the in-frame ones, with some missing. V and J calls and clone size are as listed in that table; D and trimming were resolved from the DNA. Of approximately 34,000 clones detected, roughly 80% appear once; the ten largest clones hold around 3.2%.

This receptor was obtained from a man aged 70 or older with COVID-19, enrolled during active disease. J is TRBJ2-1 and V is TRBV15, with TRBD2 identical over 12 bases. The specimen sequenced was peripheral blood. This CDR3 is CATSRRTSGINEQFF. The CDR3 DNA reads TGTGCCACCAGCCGGAGGACTAGCGGGATAAATGAGCAGTTCTTC.